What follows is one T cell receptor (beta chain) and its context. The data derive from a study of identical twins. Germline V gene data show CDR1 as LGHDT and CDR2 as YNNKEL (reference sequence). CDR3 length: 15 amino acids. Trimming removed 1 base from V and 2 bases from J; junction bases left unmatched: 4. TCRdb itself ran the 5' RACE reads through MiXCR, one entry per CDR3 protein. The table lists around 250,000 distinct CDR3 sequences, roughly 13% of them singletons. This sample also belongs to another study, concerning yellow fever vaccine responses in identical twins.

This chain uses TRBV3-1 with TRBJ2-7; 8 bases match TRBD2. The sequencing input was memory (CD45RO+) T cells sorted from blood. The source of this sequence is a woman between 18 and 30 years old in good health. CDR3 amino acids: CASSQVERGPYEQYF. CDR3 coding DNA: TGTGCCAGCAGCCAAGTGGAGCGGGGGCCCTACGAGCAGTACTTC.